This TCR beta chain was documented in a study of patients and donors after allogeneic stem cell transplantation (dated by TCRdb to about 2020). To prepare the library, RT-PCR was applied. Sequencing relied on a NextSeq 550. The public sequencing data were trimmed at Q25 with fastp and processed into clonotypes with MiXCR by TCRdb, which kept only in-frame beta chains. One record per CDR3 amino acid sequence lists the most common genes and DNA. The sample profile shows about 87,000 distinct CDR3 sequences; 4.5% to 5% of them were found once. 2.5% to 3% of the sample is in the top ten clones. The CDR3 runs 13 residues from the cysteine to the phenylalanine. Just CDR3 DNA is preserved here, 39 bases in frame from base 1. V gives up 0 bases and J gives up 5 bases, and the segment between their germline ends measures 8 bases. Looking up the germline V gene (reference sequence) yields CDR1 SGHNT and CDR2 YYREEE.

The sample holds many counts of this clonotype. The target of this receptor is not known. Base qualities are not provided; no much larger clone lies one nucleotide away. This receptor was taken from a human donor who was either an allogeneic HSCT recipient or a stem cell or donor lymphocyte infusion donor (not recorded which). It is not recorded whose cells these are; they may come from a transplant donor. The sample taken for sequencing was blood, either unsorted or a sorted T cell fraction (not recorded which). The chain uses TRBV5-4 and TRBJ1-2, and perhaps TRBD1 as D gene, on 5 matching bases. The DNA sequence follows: TGTGCCAGCAGCTTGGAGGGGCCTTATGGCTACACCTTC. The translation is CASSLEGPYGYTF.